The 22 T cell receptor beta chains presented below share a single source sample, sequenced in a study of blood T cell repertoires in COVID-19. Clones were sequenced by immunoSEQ multiplex PCR, and TCRdb holds only the in-frame ones, with some missing. Of over 90,000 clones listed, 70% to 90% are singletons. Source material: peripheral blood. Receptor source: a man older than 75 with acute or convalescent COVID-19.

The chain links TRBV19 to TRBJ2-3; TRBD2 might be the D (5 bases). CDR3 length: 13 amino acids. Trimming took 3 bases from V and 6 from J, leaving 10 bases between them. CDR1 and CDR2 (germline): LNHDA, SQIVND (reference sequence). CDR3 residues: CASSIERRDTQYF. CDR3 sequence (DNA): TGTGCCAGTAGTATCGAAAGGAGGGATACGCAGTATTTT.

This clone was counted between two and nine times. The chain joins TRBV6-5 to TRBJ1-6; D uncertain. V was trimmed by 8 bases and J by 8 bases, leaving 13 bases between them. The CDR3 spans 13 residues. Germline CDR1 reads MNHEY; CDR2 reads SVGAGI. The CDR3 DNA follows: TGTGCCAGCGGGGAGAGGGATGATTCACCCCTCCACTTT. This translates into CASGERDDSPLHF.

To note about this clone: One junction end does not reproduce the germline sequence, and a read error may be involved. The chain links TRBV7-7 to TRBJ2-1, with TRBD2 identical over 11 bases. The CDR3 is made up of 18 amino acids. In germline, CDR1 is SSHAT, CDR2 FNYEAQ (reference sequence). CDR3 nucleotides: TGTGCTAGCAGCTTAGAAACTAGCGGGAGTGGGGCGGACAATGAGCAGTTCTTC. Its protein product is CASSLETSGSGADNEQFF.

The chain combines TRBV28 with TRBJ2-2; D is perhaps TRBD2 (7 bases). The CDR3 spans 16 residues. Trimming shortened V by 6 bases and J by 3 bases, and 17 bases separated the two germline ends. Germline V gene lookup returns CDR1 MDHEN and CDR2 SYDVKM. DNA for the CDR3: TGTGCCAGCAGCACCCTGGGGGGGGCCGACACCGGGGAGCTGTTTTTT. It translates to CASSTLGGADTGELFF.

The chain is built from TRBV4-2 and TRBJ1-4, with 7 positions matching TRBD1. This CDR3 is 14 amino acids long. J gave up 7 bases and V 5 bases, and 7 bases lay outside the gene matches. Germline V gene sequence: CDR1 LGHNA, CDR2 YNFKEQ. CDR3 sequence reads: CASSIGQAAEKLFF. CDR3 in DNA: TGTGCCAGCAGCATCGGACAGGCGGCTGAAAAACTGTTTTTT.

V usage is TRBV5-4 and J usage is TRBJ1-2; 8 bases match TRBD1. The CDR3 sequence is 14 residues long. Per germline, CDR1 SGHNT and CDR2 YYREEE (reference sequence). With 2 bases clipped from V and 7 bases from J, the junction kept 7 bases outside the gene matches. The DNA for the CDR3 is TGTGCCAGCAGCTTCGAGTCAGGGGGCCGTGGCTACACCTTC. Amino acid sequence: CASSFESGGRGYTF.

The V gene is TRBV5-4, the J gene TRBJ1-2; D is unresolved. CDR1 and CDR2 from the germline V gene are SGHNT and YYREEE (reference sequence). V was cut by 2 bases and J by 4 bases, with 9 bases left in between. The CDR3 covers 13 residues. CDR3 sequence reads: CASSLAVSYGYTF. CDR3 sequence (DNA): TGTGCCAGCAGCTTAGCGGTATCCTATGGCTACACCTTC.

The chain links TRBV30 to TRBJ1-2, with a possible D match to TRBD1 (6 bases). The CDR3 consists of 12 residues. Germline V CDR1 and CDR2: GTSNPN, SVGIG (reference sequence). The V and J ends lost 7 bases and 2 bases respectively, with 11 bases between them. This CDR3 is CASRQVNYGYTF. The CDR3 DNA is TGTGCCTCCCGACAGGTGAACTATGGCTACACCTTC.

In its sample, this clone was seen a few times. The rearrangement joins TRBV5-1 to TRBJ2-2, with TRBD1 matching 8 bases. The junction had 4 bases not matched to a gene; V was cut back by 6 bases and J by 0 bases. The CDR3 totals 15 residues. Germline CDR1 and CDR2: SGHRS and YFSETQ. For the CDR3, the DNA is TGCGCCAGCACCGGGACAGGCGCGAACACCGGGGAGCTGTTTTTT. Encoded protein: CASTGTGANTGELFF.

This chain connects TRBV19 to TRBJ1-2; 7 bases match TRBD1. Germline V CDR1 and CDR2: LNHDA, SQIVND (reference sequence). V dropped 5 bases and J dropped 4; count of bases not matched to a gene: 10. CDR3 size: 15 residues. The CDR3 sequence: CASSLGQALFYGYTF. DNA of the CDR3: TGTGCCAGTAGTTTAGGACAGGCGCTCTTCTATGGCTACACCTTC.

The chain combines TRBV7-2 with TRBJ1-5; possibly TRBD1 for D (5 bases). V gave up 1 base and J gave up 0 bases, with 10 bases separating them. CDR3 size: 16 residues. CDR1 SGHTA and CDR2 FQGNSA come from the germline V gene. The CDR3 DNA follows: TGTGCCAGCAGCTTAGGGGGCGTACTTAGCAATCAGCCCCAGCATTTT. It yields the protein CASSLGGVLSNQPQHF.

The chain is built from TRBV3-1 (or the pseudogene TRBV3-2) and TRBJ2-3; the match to TRBD2 covers 10 bases. Germline trimming cut 5 bases from V and 1 base from J; bases unmatched to any gene: 6. This CDR3 is built from 16 residues. Germline assignment: CDR1 LGHDT and CDR2 YNNKEL (reference sequence). The CDR3 coding sequence is TGTGCCAGCAGCTCCAAACTAGCGGGGCGCACAGATACGCAGTATTTT. Its protein is CASSSKLAGRTDTQYF.

V is TRBV5-6 and J is TRBJ2-7, with 7 bases lining up with TRBD2. Germline assignment: CDR1 SGHDT and CDR2 YYEEEE. CDR3 length: 13 amino acids. V trimming: 4 bases; J trimming: 7 bases; junction bases outside the gene matches: 8. This chain's CDR3 is CASSPGGGREQYF. The CDR3, as DNA: TGTGCCAGCAGCCCTGGGGGGGGTAGGGAGCAGTACTTC.

The chain links TRBV19 to TRBJ2-2; 7 bases are a match to TRBD1. The CDR3 is 16 residues long. CDR1 and CDR2 (germline): LNHDA, SQIVND (reference sequence). V was clipped by 6 bases and J by 1 base; unmatched bases: 8. The CDR3 is CASRGVGQKNTGELFF. CDR3 sequence (DNA): TGTGCCAGTAGGGGGGTGGGACAGAAGAACACCGGGGAGCTGTTTTTT.

The table lists this clone with a few counts. The rearrangement joins TRBV3-1 (or the pseudogene TRBV3-2) to TRBJ1-6; unclear D gene. Germline values: CDR1 LGHDT, CDR2 YNNKEL (reference sequence). The CDR3 sequence is 15 residues long. Trimming pared 1 base from V and 9 bases from J, leaving 13 bases between. CDR3 nucleotides: TGTGCCAGCAGCCAAGTCCCCGAGTCCGGTTCACCCCTCCACTTT. This translates into CASSQVPESGSPLHF.

This rearrangement joins TRBV28 to TRBJ2-7, with 8 bases that match TRBD2. The ends lost 3 bases at V and 3 bases at J; junction bases unmatched: 10. In germline, CDR1 is MDHEN, CDR2 SYDVKM. There are 16 residues in the CDR3. The CDR3 protein is CASSFPRTSSFYEQYF. In nucleotides, the CDR3 is TGTGCCAGCAGTTTTCCCCGGACTAGCAGTTTCTACGAGCAGTACTTC.

The rearrangement joins TRBV28 to TRBJ2-1; D perhaps matches TRBD1 (5 bases). V lost 6 bases to trimming and J lost 13 bases, with 16 bases between them. CDR1 is MDHEN, CDR2 SYDVKM, per germline. This CDR3 contains 12 residues. This CDR3 is CASSPLAREQFF. In nucleotides, the CDR3 is TGTGCCAGCAGCCCCCTCGCCAGGGAACAGTTCTTC.

The chain recombines TRBV10-3 with TRBJ2-7; D perhaps matches TRBD2 (7 bases). CDR3 size: 14 residues. With 5 bases removed from V and 5 bases from J, the gap between germline ends came to 16 bases. Germline V gene lookup returns CDR1 ENHRY and CDR2 SYGVKD. This chain's CDR3 is CAISTGSGVNEQYF. CDR3 sequence (DNA): TGTGCCATCAGTACAGGGAGCGGGGTAAACGAGCAGTACTTC.

In DNA, the CDR3 is TGTGCCAGCAGCCAAGCCCTAGGGGGTCGGGAGCTGTTTTTT. Translated: CASSQALGGRELFF. The chain uses TRBV14 and TRBJ2-2; the D gene is possibly TRBD1 (6 bases). CDR3 size: 14 residues. The V end lost 1 base, the J end lost 9 bases, and 12 bases lay between the germline ends. Germline V gives CDR1 SGHDN, CDR2 FVKESK. Full variable domain (rest looked up from reference TRBV14 and TRBJ2-2): EAGVTQFPSHSVIEKGQTVTLRCDPISGHDNLYWYRRVMGKEIKFLLHFVKESKQDESGMPNNRFLAERTGGTYSTLKVQPAELEDSGVYFCASSQALGGRELFFGEGSRLTVL.

This clone occurred a few times. The J gene is TRBJ2-7, the V gene TRBV11-3, with D perhaps matching TRBD2 (6 bases). CDR1 and CDR2 from the germline V gene are SGHNT and YENEEA. Trimming stripped 6 bases from V and 1 base from J, with 13 bases between. The CDR3 spans 14 residues. CDR3 nucleotide sequence: TGTGCCAGCAGTCGGGGAGGCGATTCCTACGAGCAGTACTTC. Protein: CASSRGGDSYEQYF.

This clone was recorded a few times. The rearrangement links TRBV9 to TRBJ2-7; D is undetermined. Germline values: CDR1 SGDLS, CDR2 YYNGEE. The CDR3 extends over 14 amino acids. V shed 0 bases and J shed 3 bases, with 10 bases lying between them. CDR3 protein: CASSVGGFGYEQYF. The CDR3 nucleotides are TGTGCCAGCAGCGTAGGAGGCTTCGGCTACGAGCAGTACTTC. The whole variable domain, remainder taken from reference TRBV9 and TRBJ2-7, is DSGVTQTPKHLITATGQRVTLRCSPRSGDLSVYWYQQSLDQGLQFLIQYYNGEERAKGNILERFSAQQFPDLHSELNLSSLELGDSALYFCASSVGGFGYEQYFGPGTRLTVT.

J is TRBJ1-1 and V is TRBV11-3, with D perhaps TRBD1 (6 bases). Looked up from germline, CDR1 is SGHNT and CDR2 is YENEEA. Trimming shortened V by 1 base and J by 1 base, and 13 bases separated the two germline ends. The CDR3 contains 16 residues. CDR3 nucleotides: TGTGCCAGCAGCTTAGGTACAGGGCGGAGGAACACTGAAGCTTTCTTT. Translated: CASSLGTGRRNTEAFF.